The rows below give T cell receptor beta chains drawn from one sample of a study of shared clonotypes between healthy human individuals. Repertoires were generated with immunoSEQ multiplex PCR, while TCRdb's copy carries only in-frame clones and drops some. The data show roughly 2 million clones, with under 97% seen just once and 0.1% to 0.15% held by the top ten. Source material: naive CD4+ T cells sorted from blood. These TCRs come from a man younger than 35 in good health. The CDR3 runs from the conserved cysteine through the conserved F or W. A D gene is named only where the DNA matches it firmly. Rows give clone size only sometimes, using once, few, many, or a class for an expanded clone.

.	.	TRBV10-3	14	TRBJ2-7	CAISDAQRAYEQYF	TGTGCCATCAGTGACGCACAGCGGGCTTACGAGCAGTACTTC
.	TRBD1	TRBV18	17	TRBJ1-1	CASSPPLPGTGNTEAFF	TGTGCCAGCTCACCCCCGCTCCCCGGGACAGGGAACACTGAAGCTTTCTTT
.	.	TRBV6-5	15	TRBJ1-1	CASRPMGGAVTEAFF	TGTGCCAGCAGACCGATGGGGGGGGCGGTGACTGAAGCTTTCTTT
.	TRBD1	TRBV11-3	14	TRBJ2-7	CASSLARGPYEQYF	TGTGCCAGCAGCTTAGCCAGGGGGCCATACGAGCAGTACTTC
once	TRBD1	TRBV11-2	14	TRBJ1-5	CASSLGQGGQPQHF	TGTGCCAGCAGCTTAGGACAGGGCGGCCAGCCCCAGCATTTT
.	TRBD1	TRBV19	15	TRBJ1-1	CASSIEGTVNTEAFF	TGTGCCAGTAGTATAGAAGGGACAGTGAACACTGAAGCTTTCTTT
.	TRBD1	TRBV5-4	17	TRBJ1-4	CASSPGRGRTSGEKLFF	TGTGCCAGCAGCCCGGGGAGGGGGCGGACGAGTGGCGAAAAACTGTTTTTT
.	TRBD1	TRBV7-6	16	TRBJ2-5	CASSLEGTGAGETQYF	TGTGCCAGCAGCTTAGAAGGGACAGGGGCGGGCGAGACCCAGTACTTC
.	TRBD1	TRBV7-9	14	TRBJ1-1	CASSTDRGSTEAFF	TGTGCCAGCAGTACGGACAGGGGGAGTACTGAAGCTTTCTTT
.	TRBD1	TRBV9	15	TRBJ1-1	CASSVTTGGNTEAFF	TGTGCCAGCAGTGTTACCACAGGGGGGAACACTGAAGCTTTCTTT
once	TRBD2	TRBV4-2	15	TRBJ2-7	CASSQGAGGSYEQYF	TGTGCCAGCAGCCAGGGAGCGGGGGGCTCCTACGAGCAGTACTTC
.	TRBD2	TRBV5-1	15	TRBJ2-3	CASSLFGRPTDTQYF	TGCGCCAGCAGCTTGTTCGGGAGGCCCACAGATACGCAGTATTTT
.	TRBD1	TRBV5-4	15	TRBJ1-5	CASSITGGSNQPQHF	TGTGCCAGCAGCATAACAGGGGGCAGCAATCAGCCCCAGCATTTT
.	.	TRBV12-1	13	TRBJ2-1	CASSRYPYNEQFF	TGTGCCAGCAGCCGGTACCCCTACAATGAGCAGTTCTTC
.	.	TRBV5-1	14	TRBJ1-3	CASSPATAGNTIYF	TGCGCCAGCAGCCCAGCGACGGCCGGAAACACCATATATTTT
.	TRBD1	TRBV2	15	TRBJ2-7	CASSFVGQGADEQYF	TGTGCCAGCAGCTTCGTGGGGCAGGGGGCCGACGAGCAGTACTTC
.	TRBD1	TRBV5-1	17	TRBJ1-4	CASSIGVYGDRNEKLFF	TGCGCCAGCAGCATAGGTGTTTACGGGGACAGGAATGAAAAACTGTTTTTT